These 10 T cell receptor beta chains were all obtained from the same sample, sequenced in a study of blood T cell repertoires in COVID-19. Some clones are missing from TCRdb's copy, which holds only in-frame ones; the method was immunoSEQ multiplex PCR. Among around 200,000 clones listed, 80% to 85% were seen once. The specimen was peripheral blood. The receptor set was obtained from a woman in her thirties or forties with COVID-19, enrolled during active disease.

The chain has TRBV6-4 and TRBJ1-2, with 9 bases matching TRBD1. Germline V CDR1 and CDR2: MRHNA, SNTAGT. With V trimmed by 2 bases and J by 4 bases, 8 bases remained unmatched. This CDR3 has 16 amino acids. CDR3 region: CASSDRTGTGFYGYTF. CDR3 bases: TGTGCCAGCAGTGACCGGACCGGGACAGGGTTCTATGGCTACACCTTC.

This sequence joins TRBV10-1 and TRBJ2-1; no firm D call. This CDR3 is built from 12 residues. CDR1 is WNHNN, CDR2 SYGVQD, per germline (reference sequence). The V end lost 10 bases, the J end lost 0 bases, and 7 bases lay between the germline ends. The CDR3 DNA reads TGCGCCACCGGCGGCTCCTACAATGAGCAGTTCTTC. Its protein product is CATGGSYNEQFF.

J is TRBJ1-3 and V is TRBV7-7; D not certain. Germline V gene data show CDR1 as SSHAT and CDR2 as FNYEAQ (reference sequence). CDR3 length: 15 amino acids. V was trimmed by 0 bases and J by 0 bases, leaving 6 bases between them. The CDR3 bases are TGTGCCAGCAGCTTAGCAGCAGGCTCTGGAAACACCATATATTTT. It yields the protein CASSLAAGSGNTIYF.

The chain combines TRBV27 with TRBJ1-6; the match to TRBD1 covers 11 bases. V dropped 7 bases and J dropped 9; count of bases not matched to a gene: 5. The CDR3 totals 14 residues. In germline, CDR1 is MNHEY, CDR2 SMNVEV (reference sequence). The DNA for the CDR3 is TGTGCCAGCAAGGACAGGGGGCTCTTTTCACCCCTCCACTTT. This encodes CASKDRGLFSPLHF.

V gene TRBV19 combines with J gene TRBJ1-5; D remains unclear. The V gene lost 6 bases and the J gene lost 2 bases, with 11 bases spanning the gap. This CDR3 region has 14 residues. In germline, CDR1 is LNHDA, CDR2 SQIVND (reference sequence). In DNA form, the CDR3 reads TGTGCCAGTAGCCCCAATCAGGGCAATCAGCCCCAGCATTTT. It encodes CASSPNQGNQPQHF.

V is TRBV7-9 and J is TRBJ1-4; TRBD1 matches 8 bases. Per the germline V gene, CDR1 is SEHNR and CDR2 is FQNEAQ (reference sequence). The J segment lost 1 base and the V segment lost 3 bases, leaving 4 bases of the junction unmatched. This CDR3 has 16 amino acids. DNA for the CDR3: TGTGCCAGCAGCTTTGGCGACAGGGGAACTAATGAAAAACTGTTTTTT. It specifies CASSFGDRGTNEKLFF.

The rearrangement links TRBV10-2 to TRBJ1-4, with 7 bases fitting TRBD1. CDR1 and CDR2 from the germline V gene are WSHSY and SAAADI. Trimming took 7 bases from V and 7 from J; bases not matched to a gene: 9. The CDR3 totals 14 residues. The CDR3 sequence is CASKPGQSFEKLFF. As DNA, the CDR3 is TGCGCCAGCAAACCGGGACAGTCCTTTGAAAAACTGTTTTTT.

The gene calls are TRBV6-6 and TRBJ1-5; D is undetermined. CDR1 and CDR2 (germline): MNHNY, SVGAGI (reference sequence). Trimming took 8 bases from V and 4 from J, leaving 12 bases between them. The CDR3 loop spans 13 amino acids. The CDR3 region is CASCDAGNQPQHF. The CDR3 region has the DNA TGTGCCAGCTGTGATGCGGGGAATCAGCCCCAGCATTTT.

The rearrangement joins TRBV7-3 to TRBJ1-3; D gene uncertain. Germline-derived CDR1 and CDR2 are SGHTA and FQGTGA. The CDR3 covers 16 residues. Between the trimmed V and J ends, which lost 3 bases and 0 bases, there was a span of 12 bases. DNA for the CDR3: TGTGCCAGCAGCTTCTCAAGTAGCTTCTCTGGAAACACCATATATTTT. Its translation: CASSFSSSFSGNTIYF.

V gene TRBV11-2 combines with J gene TRBJ2-6; no reliable D call. With 3 bases removed from V and 0 bases from J, the gap between germline ends came to 3 bases. Germline V gene data show CDR1 as SGHAT and CDR2 as FQNNGV. The CDR3 is 14 amino acids. The CDR3, as DNA: TGTGCCAGCAGCTTCCGCTCTGGGGCCAACGTCCTGACTTTC. Translation gives CASSFRSGANVLTF.